Presented here are 10 T cell receptor beta chains from one specimen sequenced in a study of shared clonotypes between healthy human individuals. TCRdb's copy holds only in-frame clones and misses some; the assay was immunoSEQ multiplex PCR. The sample lists over 750,000 clones, about 96% occurring once. Terminally differentiated effector memory CD45RA+ cells were excluded by CCR7 positive selection of CD45RO-negative cells. Sequences were obtained from naive CD8+ T cells sorted from blood. The source is a man aged 30 to 39 in good health.

V usage is TRBV29-1 and J usage is TRBJ2-5, with D maybe TRBD1 (5 bases). The CDR3 consists of 13 residues. Germline CDR1 and CDR2: SQVTM and ANQGSEA. V was cut by 4 bases and J by 3 bases, with 12 bases left in between. DNA for the CDR3: TGCAGCGTTGCTACAGGCCTGGAAGAGACCCAGTACTTC. Protein product: CSVATGLEETQYF.

The chain recombines TRBV15 with TRBJ2-1; D is unresolved. CDR3 size: 16 residues. V was cut by 0 bases and J by 0 bases, with 9 bases left in between. Germline CDR1 LNHNV, CDR2 YYDKDF (reference sequence). CDR3 amino acids: CATSRDLSNSYNEQFF. Here the CDR3 DNA reads TGTGCCACCAGCAGAGATCTGTCCAACTCCTACAATGAGCAGTTCTTC.

CDR3: CASILRNEQFF. CDR3 sequence (DNA): TGTGCCAGCATCCTTCGGAATGAGCAGTTCTTC. The chain couples TRBV7-9 to TRBJ2-1; D remains unclear. There are 11 residues in the CDR3. The V end lost 7 bases, the J end lost 7 bases, and 8 bases lay between the germline ends. Germline-derived CDR1 and CDR2 are SEHNR and FQNEAQ (reference sequence).

About this clone itself: Other nucleotide sequences in the sample specify the same CDR3. The chain employs TRBV29-1 and TRBJ1-2; 7 nucleotides align to TRBD1. The CDR3 covers 11 residues. The ends lost 4 bases at V and 6 bases at J; junction bases unmatched: 2. Germline-derived CDR1 and CDR2 are SQVTM and ANQGSEA. The DNA for the CDR3 is TGCAGCGTTGTAGACAGGGATGGCTACACCTTC. Its translation: CSVVDRDGYTF.

For the CDR3, the DNA is TGCGCCAGCCGACCAACGGGGACAGGGAAGAACACTGAAGCTTTCTTT. Translating it yields CASRPTGTGKNTEAFF. The chain employs TRBV4-1 and TRBJ1-1, with TRBD1 matching 9 bases. V lost 8 bases and J lost 1; bases outside the gene matches: 11. Germline loops: CDR1 MGHRA, CDR2 YSYEKL. The CDR3 runs 16 residues.

This sequence joins TRBV6-6 and TRBJ2-1, with 12 bases that match TRBD2. The length of the CDR3 is 15 residues. CDR1 and CDR2 (germline): MNHNY, SVGAGI (reference sequence). V shed 6 bases, J shed 3 bases, and the junction held 3 bases outside the gene matches. CDR3 region: CASSLTSGSYNEQFF. The CDR3 nucleotides are TGTGCCAGCAGCCTGACTAGCGGGAGCTACAATGAGCAGTTCTTC.

The chain uses TRBV5-8 and TRBJ2-7; the D gene is possibly TRBD1 (6 bases). The length of the CDR3 is 13 residues. V gave up 0 bases and J gave up 6 bases, with 10 bases separating them. Germline CDR1 SGHTS, CDR2 YDEGEE. CDR3 in amino acids: CASSLAAGAEQYF. The CDR3 region has the DNA TGTGCCAGCAGCTTGGCGGCAGGGGCCGAGCAGTACTTC.

The rearrangement links TRBV5-4 to TRBJ2-7; 7 bases align to TRBD1. Germline loops: CDR1 SGHNT, CDR2 YYREEE (reference sequence). The V gene end was trimmed by 4 bases and the J gene end by 6 bases; junction bases not matched to a gene: 10. CDR3 length: 14 residues. The CDR3 DNA sequence: TGTGCCAGCAGCCCCCCCGACAGGGTAGGCGAGCAGTACTTC. It specifies CASSPPDRVGEQYF.

There are a few counts of this clone. The chain employs TRBV30 and TRBJ2-1, with TRBD2 matching over 8 bases. Germline V gives CDR1 GTSNPN, CDR2 SVGIG (reference sequence). The J segment lost 3 bases and the V segment lost 7 bases, leaving 17 bases of the junction unmatched. The CDR3 is made up of 17 amino acids. For the CDR3, the DNA is TGTGCCTCCAAGTCCTGGGAGACGGGACTAGTCTACAATGAGCAGTTCTTC. It translates to CASKSWETGLVYNEQFF.

V and J are TRBV30 and TRBJ2-2; tentatively, D is TRBD1 (6 bases). The germline gives CDR1 GTSNPN, CDR2 SVGIG (reference sequence). The CDR3 runs 14 residues. Trimming stripped 4 bases from V and 4 bases from J, with 13 bases between. CDR3 bases: TGTGCCTGGACGGCAGGGGTTGGCACCGGGGAGCTGTTTTTT. Protein product: CAWTAGVGTGELFF.